This T cell receptor beta chain was identified during a study of T cell repertoires in cytomegalovirus infection. J lost 1 base, V lost 4 bases, and 6 bases had no gene match. This CDR3 spans 14 amino acids. In germline, CDR1 is DFQATT, CDR2 SNEGSKA (reference sequence). Each CDR3 protein gets one entry after TCRdb re-called the reads with MiXCR. The top ten clones hold approximately 2.9% of a sample with 200,000 or so distinct CDR3 sequences, approximately 19% of them seen once. This clonotype was sampled from a human donor in good health (CMV status not recorded). Some clones in this sample may be carry-over from other donors' samples. This sequence joins TRBV20-1 and TRBJ2-7, with 8 bases matching TRBD2. What was sequenced was PBMCs. DNA for the CDR3: TGCAGTGCTACCGCCACTAGCGGATCCTACGAGCAGTACTTC. Amino acids: CSATATSGSYEQYF.